This T cell receptor beta chain was recovered during a study of hypomethylating agent response in myelodysplastic syndrome. Study-wide results and caveats: No significant post-treatment change in richness, rarefaction diversity or clonality, across all patients or response groups.

As concerns this clone: Its antigen is not known.

The CDR3 sequence is 15 residues long. Per the germline V gene, CDR1 is SGHNT and CDR2 is YYREEE (reference sequence). The trim removed 3 bases at V and 6 bases at J, leaving 6 bases unmatched. Data came from immunoSEQ multiplex PCR; TCRdb stores just in-frame clones and leaves some out. The sample lists about 5,400 clones; around nine tenths were seen once. The sequence was collected from a human donor with myelodysplastic syndrome. The specimen was bone marrow, collected before or after starting hypomethylating agent treatment for myelodysplastic syndrome (not recorded which). The chain combines TRBV5-4 with TRBJ2-4; the match to TRBD1 covers 10 bases. The DNA for the CDR3 is TGTGCCAGCAGCTCTCCCGGGACAGGGGCAAACATTCAGTACTTC. It specifies CASSSPGTGANIQYF. The whole variable domain, remainder taken from reference TRBV5-4 and TRBJ2-4, is ETGVTQSPTHLIKTRGQQVTLRCSSQSGHNTVSWYQQALGQGPQFIFQYYREEENGRGNFPPRFSGLQFPNYSSELNVNALELDDSALYLCASSSPGTGANIQYFGAGTRLSVL.